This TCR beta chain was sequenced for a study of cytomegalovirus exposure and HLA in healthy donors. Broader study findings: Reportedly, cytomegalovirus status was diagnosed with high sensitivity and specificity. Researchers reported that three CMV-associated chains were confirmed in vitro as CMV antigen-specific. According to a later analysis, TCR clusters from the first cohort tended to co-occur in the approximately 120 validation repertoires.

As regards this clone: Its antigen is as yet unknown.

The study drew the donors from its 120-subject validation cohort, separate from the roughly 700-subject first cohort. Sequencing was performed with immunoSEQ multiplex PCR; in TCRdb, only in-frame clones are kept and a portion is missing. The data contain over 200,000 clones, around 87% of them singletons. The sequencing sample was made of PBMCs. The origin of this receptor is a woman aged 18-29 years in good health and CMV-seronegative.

The chain's CDR3 is CASSKRQGPYNSPLHF. CDR3 DNA sequence: TGTGCCAGCAGCAAGAGACAGGGCCCCTATAATTCACCCCTCCACTTT. The chain uses TRBV9 and TRBJ1-6; 7 nucleotides match TRBD1. The J segment lost 2 bases and the V segment lost 4 bases, leaving 6 bases of the junction unmatched. The CDR3 is 16 amino acids. Germline V gene data show CDR1 as SGDLS and CDR2 as YYNGEE. Full variable domain (missing parts from reference TRBV9 and TRBJ1-6): DSGVTQTPKHLITATGQRVTLRCSPRSGDLSVYWYQQSLDQGLQFLIQYYNGEERAKGNILERFSAQQFPDLHSELNLSSLELGDSALYFCASSKRQGPYNSPLHFGNGTRLTVT.